Sequencing of this T cell receptor beta chain was carried out in a study of CD8+ T cells in alopecia areata. The V gene end was trimmed by 4 bases and the J gene end by 0 bases; junction bases not matched to a gene: 5. Germline assignment: CDR1 SEHNR and CDR2 FQNEAQ (reference sequence). This CDR3 contains 16 residues. Study observations and caveats: When scalp samples are sequenced, resident alphabeta T cells of normal skin are also captured.

Concerning this clone itself: No antigen is known for it.

cDNA serving as the sequencing template came from extracted, reverse transcribed RNA. The method was immunoSEQ multiplex PCR; TCRdb's version includes in-frame clones alone and lacks a portion of them. The sample consists of around 140,000 clones, about 87% of them appearing once. This sequence joins TRBV7-9 and TRBJ2-1; 8 bases are shared with TRBD2. The starting material was CD8+ T cells sorted from blood, obtained at week 0. The clonotype was recovered from a human donor with alopecia areata. The CDR3 is CASSSTGTSSYNEQFF. The DNA of the CDR3 is TGTGCCAGCAGCTCTACCGGGACTAGCTCCTACAATGAGCAGTTCTTC.